This T cell receptor beta chain is drawn from a study of cytomegalovirus exposure and HLA in healthy donors. Findings of the study overall: Overall, roughly 170 TCR beta chains were annotated as cytomegalovirus-associated. A later analysis found first-cohort TCR clusters tended to co-occur in the 120 validation repertoires. The study found most TCR sequences rare, yet found some public TCRs in many donors.

There are 16 residues in the CDR3. CDR1 is MNHNS, CDR2 SASEGT, per germline. As for this clone: The antigen remains undetermined. An end of the junction differs from the germline gene, which may be a read error.

Sequenced by immunoSEQ multiplex PCR; TCRdb stores in-frame clones only, minus some. Here the sample spans fewer than 200,000 clones, over 85% being singletons. V and J are TRBV6-1 and TRBJ2-1; tentatively, D is TRBD1 (5 bases). The sample taken for sequencing was PBMCs. The TCR comes from a man between 18 and 29 years old in good health and CMV-seropositive. The CDR3 loop reads CAISEGQGGIKGEQFF. Written as DNA, the CDR3 is TGTGCCATCAGTGAAGGGCAGGGTGGAATTAAGGGTGAGCAGTTCTTC.